The T cell receptor (beta chain) described here comes from a study of shared clonotypes between healthy human individuals. Whole-study findings and limits: Owing to a small donor count, the genetic and exposure-history diversity represented was limited. Sampling covered blood only; tissue repertoires likely differ.

Genomic DNA (from each subset) was split evenly across several immunoSEQ plates. Unsorted PBMC replicate PCRs used 250 to 300 ng DNA, 32,000 or so T cell genomes. Clones were read by immunoSEQ multiplex PCR, and TCRdb kept only the in-frame ones, dropping some. The sample lists roughly 490,000 clones, about 82% occurring once. This clone was observed a few times. Its antigen is unknown. This clonotype was obtained from a woman aged 40 to 50 in good health. Some clones in this sample may be carry-over from other donors' samples. The sequenced sample consisted of PBMCs.

CDR3 DNA sequence: TGTGCCAGCAGTTTACAGGGAGATCAGCCCCAGCATTTT. Its translation: CASSLQGDQPQHF. This chain links TRBV28 with TRBJ1-5; D might be TRBD1 (5 bases). The germline CDR1 and CDR2 sequences are MDHEN and SYDVKM. Trimming shortened V by 2 bases and J by 5 bases, and 7 bases separated the two germline ends. The CDR3 length is 13 residues.